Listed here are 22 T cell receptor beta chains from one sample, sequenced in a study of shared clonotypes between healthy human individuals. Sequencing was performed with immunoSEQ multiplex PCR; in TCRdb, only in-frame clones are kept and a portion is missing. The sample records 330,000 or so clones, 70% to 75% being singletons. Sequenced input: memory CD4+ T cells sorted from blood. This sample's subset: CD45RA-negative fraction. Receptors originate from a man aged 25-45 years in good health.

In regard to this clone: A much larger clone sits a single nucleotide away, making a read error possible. CDR3 sequence: CASSAQMNTEAFF. The CDR3, as DNA: TGTGCCAGCAGCGCCCAGATGAACACTGAAGCTTTCTTT. The V call is TRBV11-3, the J call TRBJ1-1; D is ambiguous. Per germline, CDR1 SGHNT and CDR2 YENEEA. This CDR3 region has 13 residues. Trimming removed 5 bases from V and 0 bases from J, with 7 bases in between.

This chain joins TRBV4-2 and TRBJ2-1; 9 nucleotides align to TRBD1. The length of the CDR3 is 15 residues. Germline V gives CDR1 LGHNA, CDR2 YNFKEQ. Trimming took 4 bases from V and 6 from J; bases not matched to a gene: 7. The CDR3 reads CASSPTGGRSNEQFF. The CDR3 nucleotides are TGTGCCAGCAGCCCCACAGGGGGCAGAAGCAATGAGCAGTTCTTC.

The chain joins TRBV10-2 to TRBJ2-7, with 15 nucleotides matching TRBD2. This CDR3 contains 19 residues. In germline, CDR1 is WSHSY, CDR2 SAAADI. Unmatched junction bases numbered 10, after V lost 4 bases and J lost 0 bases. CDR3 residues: CASSVSGLAGGEDSYEQYF. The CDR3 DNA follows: TGCGCCAGCAGTGTGTCTGGACTAGCGGGAGGGGAAGACTCCTACGAGCAGTACTTC.

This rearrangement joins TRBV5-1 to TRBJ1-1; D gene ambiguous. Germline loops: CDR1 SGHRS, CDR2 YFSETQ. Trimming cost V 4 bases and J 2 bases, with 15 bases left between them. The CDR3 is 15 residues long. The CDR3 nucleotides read TGCGCCAGCAGCGCGGGAGGGTCCCACAACACTGAAGCTTTCTTT. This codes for CASSAGGSHNTEAFF.

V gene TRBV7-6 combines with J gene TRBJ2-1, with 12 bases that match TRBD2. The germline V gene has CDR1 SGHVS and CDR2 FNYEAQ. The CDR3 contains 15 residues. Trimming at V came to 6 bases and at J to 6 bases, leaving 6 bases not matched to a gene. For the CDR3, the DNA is TGTGCCAGCAGGCCCCCGGGACTAGCGGGCAATGAGCAGTTCTTC. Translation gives CASRPPGLAGNEQFF.

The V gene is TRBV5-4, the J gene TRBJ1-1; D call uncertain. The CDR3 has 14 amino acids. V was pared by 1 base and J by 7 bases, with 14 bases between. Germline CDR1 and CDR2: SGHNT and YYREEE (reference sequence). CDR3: CASSLITRSGEAFF. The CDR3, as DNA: TGTGCCAGCAGCTTGATAACCCGGTCAGGTGAAGCTTTCTTT.

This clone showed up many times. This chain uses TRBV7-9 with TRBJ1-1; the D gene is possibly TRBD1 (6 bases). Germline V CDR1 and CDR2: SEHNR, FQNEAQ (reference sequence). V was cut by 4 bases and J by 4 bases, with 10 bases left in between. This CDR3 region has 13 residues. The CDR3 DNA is TGTGCCAGCAGCTCAGGCAGGGGCACTGAAGCTTTCTTT. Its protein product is CASSSGRGTEAFF.

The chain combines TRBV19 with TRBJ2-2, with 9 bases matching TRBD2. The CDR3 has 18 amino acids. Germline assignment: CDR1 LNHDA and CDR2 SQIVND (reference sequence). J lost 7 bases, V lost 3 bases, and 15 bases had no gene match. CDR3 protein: CASSMLRLAGSGGGELFF. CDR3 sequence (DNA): TGTGCCAGTAGTATGCTGCGTCTAGCGGGATCAGGCGGCGGGGAGCTGTTTTTT.

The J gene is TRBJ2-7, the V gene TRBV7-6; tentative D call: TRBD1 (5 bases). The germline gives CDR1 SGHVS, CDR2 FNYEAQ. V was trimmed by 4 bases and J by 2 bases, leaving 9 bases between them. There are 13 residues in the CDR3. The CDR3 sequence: CASSSRGTYEQYF. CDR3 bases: TGTGCCAGCAGCTCAAGGGGTACCTACGAGCAGTACTTC.

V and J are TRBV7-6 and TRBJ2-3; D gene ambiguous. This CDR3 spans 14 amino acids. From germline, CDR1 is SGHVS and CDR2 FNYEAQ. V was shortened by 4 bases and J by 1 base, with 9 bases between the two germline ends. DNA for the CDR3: TGTGCCAGCAGCTACTCAAGCGGCACAGATACGCAGTATTTT. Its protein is CASSYSSGTDTQYF.

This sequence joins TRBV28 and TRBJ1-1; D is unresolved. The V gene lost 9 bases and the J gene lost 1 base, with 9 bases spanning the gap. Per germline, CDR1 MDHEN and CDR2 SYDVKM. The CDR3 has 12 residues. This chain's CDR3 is CASVVGNTEAFF. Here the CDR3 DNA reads TGTGCCAGTGTGGTCGGGAACACTGAAGCTTTCTTT.

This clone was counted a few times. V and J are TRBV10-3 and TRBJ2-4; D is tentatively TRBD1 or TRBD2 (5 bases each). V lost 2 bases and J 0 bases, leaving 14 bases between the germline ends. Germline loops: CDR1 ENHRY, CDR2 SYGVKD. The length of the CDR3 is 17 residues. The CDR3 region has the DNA TGTGCCATCAGTGAGGCCAAGGGGACCCTAGCCAAAAACATTCAGTACTTC. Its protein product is CAISEAKGTLAKNIQYF.

CDR3 region: CASSLGNGETQYF. CDR3 DNA: TGCGCCAGCAGCTTGGGCAACGGGGAGACCCAGTACTTC. This chain links TRBV5-1 with TRBJ2-5; D call uncertain. The CDR3 is made up of 13 amino acids. Germline CDR1 reads SGHRS; CDR2 reads YFSETQ. V was trimmed by 0 bases and J by 5 bases, leaving 8 bases between them.

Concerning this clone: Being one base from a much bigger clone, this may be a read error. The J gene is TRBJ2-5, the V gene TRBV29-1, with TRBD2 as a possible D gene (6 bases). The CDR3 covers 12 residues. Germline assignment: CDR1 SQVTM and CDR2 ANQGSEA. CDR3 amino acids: CSPVGPGETRYF. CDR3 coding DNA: TGCAGCCCTGTTGGTCCGGGAGAGACCCGGTACTTC.

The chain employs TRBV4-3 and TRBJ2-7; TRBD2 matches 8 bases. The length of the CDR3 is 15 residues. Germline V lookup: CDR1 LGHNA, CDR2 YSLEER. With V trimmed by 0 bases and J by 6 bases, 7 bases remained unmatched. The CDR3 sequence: CASSQETRTSGEQYF. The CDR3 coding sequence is TGCGCCAGCAGCCAAGAAACTCGAACTAGCGGCGAGCAGTACTTC.

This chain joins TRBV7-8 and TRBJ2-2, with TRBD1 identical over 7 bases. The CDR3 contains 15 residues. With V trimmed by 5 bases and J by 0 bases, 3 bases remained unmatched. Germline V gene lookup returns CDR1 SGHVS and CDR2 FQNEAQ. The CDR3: CASSGGQTNTGELFF. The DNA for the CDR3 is TGTGCCAGCAGCGGGGGACAGACGAACACCGGGGAGCTGTTTTTT.

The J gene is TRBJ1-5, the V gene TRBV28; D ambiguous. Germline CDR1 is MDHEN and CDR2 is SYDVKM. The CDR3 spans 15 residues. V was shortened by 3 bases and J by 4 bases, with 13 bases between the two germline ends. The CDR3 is CASSFLGGGNQPQHF. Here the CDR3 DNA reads TGTGCCAGCAGTTTCCTAGGAGGAGGGAATCAGCCCCAGCATTTT.

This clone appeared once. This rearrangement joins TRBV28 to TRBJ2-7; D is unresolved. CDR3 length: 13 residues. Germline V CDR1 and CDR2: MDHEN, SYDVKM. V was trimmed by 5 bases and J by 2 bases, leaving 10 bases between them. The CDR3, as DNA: TGTGCCAGCAGTGTGTGGTCGCCCTACGAGCAGTACTTC. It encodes CASSVWSPYEQYF.

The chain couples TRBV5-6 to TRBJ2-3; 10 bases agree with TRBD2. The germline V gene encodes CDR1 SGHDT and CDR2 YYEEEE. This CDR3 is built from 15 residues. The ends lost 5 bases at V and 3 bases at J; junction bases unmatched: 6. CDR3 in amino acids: CASRRLAGTTDTQYF. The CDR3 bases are TGTGCCAGCAGAAGACTAGCGGGTACGACAGATACGCAGTATTTT. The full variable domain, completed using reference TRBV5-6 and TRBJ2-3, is DAGVTQSPTHLIKTRGQQVTLRCSPKSGHDTVSWYQQALGQGPQFIFQYYEEEERQRGNFPDRFSGHQFPNYSSELNVNALLLGDSALYLCASRRLAGTTDTQYFGPGTRLTVL.

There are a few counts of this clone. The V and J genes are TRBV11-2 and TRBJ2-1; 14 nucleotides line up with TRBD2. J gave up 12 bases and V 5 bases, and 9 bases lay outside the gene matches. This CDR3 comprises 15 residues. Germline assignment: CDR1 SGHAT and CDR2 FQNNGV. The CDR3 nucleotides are TGTGCCAGCAGCGCGCCGGGACTAGCGGGAGCGGGGCAGTTCTTC. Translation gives CASSAPGLAGAGQFF.

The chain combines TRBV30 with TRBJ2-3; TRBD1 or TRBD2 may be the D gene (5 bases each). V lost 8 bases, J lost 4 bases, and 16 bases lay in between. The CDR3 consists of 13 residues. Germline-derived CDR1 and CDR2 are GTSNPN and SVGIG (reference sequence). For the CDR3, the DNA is TGTGCCGGGGAAAGGGACCCCTCAGATACGCAGTATTTT. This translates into CAGERDPSDTQYF.

CDR3 sequence (DNA): TGTGCCAGCAGTCTCGGACTAGCGGTTTACAATGAGCAGTTCTTC. Its protein product is CASSLGLAVYNEQFF. The J gene is TRBJ2-1, the V gene TRBV27, with 10 bases identical to TRBD2. The CDR3 covers 15 residues. Germline V gives CDR1 MNHEY, CDR2 SMNVEV (reference sequence). The J segment lost 4 bases and the V segment lost 5 bases, leaving 5 bases of the junction unmatched.